The 21 T cell receptor beta chains below come from one sample, sequenced in a study of CD8 T cells in ankylosing spondylitis. TCRdb ran MiXCR on the 5' RACE reads and lists one entry per CDR3 protein. This table holds 200,000 to 250,000 distinct CDR3 sequences, about 11% found once. Sequences were obtained from blood, either unsorted or a sorted T cell fraction (not recorded which). The receptors were sampled from a male donor with ankylosing spondylitis or in good health (not recorded which).

This chain connects TRBV5-1 to TRBJ1-2; 9 positions agree with TRBD1. There are 13 residues in the CDR3. Germline loops: CDR1 SGHRS, CDR2 YFSETQ. The junction had 4 bases not matched to a gene; V was cut back by 6 bases and J by 4 bases. The CDR3 DNA reads TGCGCCAGCAAAGAACAGGGGGCCTATGGCTACACCTTC. The encoded protein is CASKEQGAYGYTF.

This clonotype was detected many times. The gene calls are TRBV25-1 and TRBJ1-2; D is unclear. The CDR3 is 15 amino acids. V lost 3 bases, J lost 8 bases, and 19 bases lay in between. CDR1 MGHDK and CDR2 SYGVNS come from the germline V gene. The CDR3 spells CASSDIDGWKSGYTF. DNA for the CDR3: TGTGCCAGCAGTGATATTGACGGTTGGAAAAGCGGCTACACCTTC.

This clonotype was observed a handful of times. J is TRBJ2-1 and V is TRBV5-6, with 7 bases aligning to TRBD2. CDR3 length equals 16 residues. J lost 7 bases, V lost 0 bases, and 10 bases had no gene match. Germline CDR1 reads SGHDT; CDR2 reads YYEEEE. As DNA, the CDR3 is TGTGCCAGCAGCTTGGCGGGGCGGGAGCTAGGAAATGAGCAGTTCTTC. Its protein product is CASSLAGRELGNEQFF.

In its sample, this clonotype was seen many times. V usage is TRBV2 and J usage is TRBJ2-7; weak D call: TRBD1 (6 bases). The V and J ends lost 0 bases and 2 bases respectively, with 17 bases between them. This CDR3 has 17 residues. Germline V gives CDR1 SNHLY, CDR2 FYNNEI. The CDR3, as DNA: TGTGCCAGCAGTGAAGCGCTTCCTTTGACAGGTCCCTACGAGCAGTACTTC. Translated: CASSEALPLTGPYEQYF. The complete variable domain, with remaining parts taken from reference TRBV2 and TRBJ2-7, reads EPEVTQTPSHQVTQMGQEVILRCVPISNHLYFYWYRQILGQKVEFLVSFYNNEISEKSEIFDDQFSVERPDGSNFTLKIRSTKLEDSAMYFCASSEALPLTGPYEQYFGPGTRLTVT.

This clonotype has at least ten counts. The CDR3 spells CASSLTNEQFF. As DNA, the CDR3 is TGTGCCAGCAGCTTGACAAATGAGCAGTTCTTC. The chain links TRBV5-6 to TRBJ2-1, with no clear D. The CDR3 consists of 11 residues. Trimming cost V 1 base and J 7 bases, with 3 bases left between them. Germline assignment: CDR1 SGHDT and CDR2 YYEEEE. Full variable domain (remainder filled in from reference TRBV5-6 and TRBJ2-1): DAGVTQSPTHLIKTRGQQVTLRCSPKSGHDTVSWYQQALGQGPQFIFQYYEEEERQRGNFPDRFSGHQFPNYSSELNVNALLLGDSALYLCASSLTNEQFFGPGTRLTVL.

The rearrangement uses TRBV19 and TRBJ2-1; perhaps TRBD1 as D (6 bases). The CDR3 totals 14 residues. Trimming cost V 4 bases and J 7 bases, with 14 bases left between them. From germline, CDR1 is LNHDA and CDR2 SQIVND (reference sequence). CDR3 amino acids: CASSTGDIPNEQFF. The CDR3 coding sequence is TGTGCCAGTAGTACAGGGGATATCCCTAATGAGCAGTTCTTC.

This clonotype has at least ten counts. The rearrangement uses TRBV7-7 and TRBJ2-3, with D hard to call. The V end was cut by 1 base, the J end by 6 bases, with 11 bases between. Germline CDR1 reads SSHAT; CDR2 reads FNYEAQ (reference sequence). The CDR3 spans 14 residues. The CDR3 DNA is TGTGCCAGCAGCTTAGGGCAGGCGTCCGATACGCAGTATTTT. Protein: CASSLGQASDTQYF.

This clonotype was recorded a few times. The gene calls are TRBV11-2 and TRBJ2-5, with D unresolved. Trimming left V 1 base short and J 4 bases short, with 7 bases between. This CDR3 has 13 amino acids. Germline CDR1 reads SGHAT; CDR2 reads FQNNGV. The CDR3 DNA is TGTGCCAGCAGCTTAGCCGCCGCAGAGACCCAGTACTTC. The encoded protein is CASSLAAAETQYF.

This clonotype has at least ten counts. The gene calls are TRBV25-1 and TRBJ1-1; D uncertain. Trimming cost V 8 bases and J 11 bases, with 15 bases left between them. Germline values: CDR1 MGHDK, CDR2 SYGVNS. The CDR3 consists of 11 residues. Here the CDR3 reads CASRRTPRAFF. The CDR3 nucleotides read TGTGCCAGCCGACGAACTCCTCGGGCTTTCTTT.

This clonotype was seen many times. The chain has TRBV12-3 or TRBV12-4 and TRBJ2-1; TRBD1 is a possible D gene (6 bases). V was cut by 6 bases and J by 0 bases, with 9 bases left in between. The CDR3 spans 14 residues. CDR3 in DNA: TGTGCCAGCAGGAGAGGGGGCTCCTACAATGAGCAGTTCTTC. Amino acids: CASRRGGSYNEQFF.

In this sample, this clonotype turned up many times. This chain connects TRBV5-5 to TRBJ2-3; TRBD2 matches 7 bases. Losses at the gene ends were 4 bases for V and 4 bases for J; bases not matched to a gene: 9. Germline V gene data show CDR1 as SGHKS and CDR2 as YYEKEE (reference sequence). CDR3 size: 15 residues. CDR3 amino acids: CASSASGVPPDTQYF. The CDR3 DNA follows: TGTGCCAGCAGCGCAAGCGGGGTTCCACCAGATACGCAGTATTTT.

The table lists this clonotype with many counts. The V call is TRBV5-1, the J call TRBJ1-2, with 9 bases aligning to TRBD1. V shed 6 bases and J 6 bases; nucleotides not matched to a gene: 12. Germline CDR1 SGHRS, CDR2 YFSETQ. This CDR3 has 15 amino acids. CDR3 sequence reads: CASKLSGTGQDGYTF. The CDR3 bases are TGCGCCAGCAAATTATCGGGGACAGGGCAGGATGGCTACACCTTC.

This clonotype was counted ten times or more. J is TRBJ2-7 and V is TRBV5-1; 10 nucleotides line up with TRBD1. V lost 4 bases, J lost 2 bases, and 12 bases stayed unmatched. The germline gives CDR1 SGHRS, CDR2 YFSETQ. CDR3 length equals 17 residues. CDR3 region: CASSKRQTGQGTYEQYF. CDR3 DNA sequence: TGCGCCAGCAGCAAGAGGCAAACGGGACAGGGGACCTACGAGCAGTACTTC.

This clonotype has just a few counts. The chain is built from TRBV15 and TRBJ2-1; a weak D match, TRBD2 (7 bases). V was shortened by 6 bases and J by 4 bases, with 13 bases between the two germline ends. The length of the CDR3 is 14 residues. Germline V gene sequence: CDR1 LNHNV, CDR2 YYDKDF (reference sequence). Here the CDR3 DNA reads TGTGCCACCAGTCAGGGGCGGGAGTACAATGAGCAGTTCTTC. This gives the protein CATSQGREYNEQFF. The complete variable domain, with remaining parts taken from reference TRBV15 and TRBJ2-1, reads DAMVIQNPRYQVTQFGKPVTLSCSQTLNHNVMYWYQQKSSQAPKLLFHYYDKDFNNEADTPDNFQSRRPNTSFCFLDIRSPGLGDTAMYLCATSQGREYNEQFFGPGTRLTVL.

In this sample, this clonotype turned up many times. The rearrangement joins TRBV4-1 to TRBJ1-5; no reliable D call. V dropped 0 bases and J dropped 2 bases, with 8 bases sitting between them. In germline, CDR1 is MGHRA, CDR2 YSYEKL. CDR3 length: 15 residues. This chain's CDR3 is CASSQDRIGNQPQHF. The CDR3 region has the DNA TGCGCCAGCAGCCAAGACAGGATCGGCAATCAGCCCCAGCATTTT.

In its sample, this clonotype was seen many times. The V call is TRBV3-1, the J call TRBJ2-7; D is ambiguous. This CDR3 has 13 amino acids. CDR1 and CDR2 from the germline V gene are LGHDT and YNNKEL (reference sequence). V was cut by 2 bases and J by 1 base, with 6 bases left in between. The CDR3 spells CASSQRGSYEQYF. The CDR3, as DNA: TGTGCCAGCAGCCAACGAGGATCCTACGAGCAGTACTTC.

This clonotype was detected only a few times. The CDR3 here is CASSVPGQATDTQYF. The CDR3, as DNA: TGCGCCAGCAGCGTCCCGGGACAGGCCACAGATACGCAGTATTTT. The J gene is TRBJ2-3, the V gene TRBV5-1; 8 bases are a match to TRBD1. The J segment lost 2 bases and the V segment lost 4 bases, leaving 6 bases of the junction unmatched. Germline CDR1 and CDR2: SGHRS and YFSETQ. The CDR3 extends over 15 amino acids. Together with reference TRBV5-1 and TRBJ2-3, the CDR3 gives the full variable domain: KAGVTQTPRYLIKTRGQQVTLSCSPISGHRSVSWYQQTPGQGLQFLFEYFSETQRNKGNFPGRFSGRQFSNSRSEMNVSTLELGDSALYLCASSVPGQATDTQYFGPGTRLTVL.

This clonotype was counted at least ten times. The CDR3 nucleotides are TGTGCCAGCAGTTTATCTAGCGGGGCATTCGGGGAGCTGTTTTTT. It yields the protein CASSLSSGAFGELFF. V usage is TRBV12-3 or TRBV12-4 and J usage is TRBJ2-2, with 9 bases matching TRBD2. The CDR3 has 15 residues. The trim removed 2 bases at V and 7 bases at J, leaving 5 bases unmatched.

There are many counts of this clonotype. The chain links TRBV3-1 to TRBJ2-1, with 10 bases that match TRBD2. Germline V gene data show CDR1 as LGHDT and CDR2 as YNNKEL (reference sequence). The CDR3 sequence is 15 residues long. V was clipped by 2 bases and J by 5 bases; unmatched bases: 3. The CDR3 DNA is TGTGCCAGCAGCCAACGCCTAGCGGGAGACAATGAGCAGTTCTTC. Translating gives CASSQRLAGDNEQFF.

This clonotype was seen many times. This sequence joins TRBV25-1 and TRBJ1-5; TRBD1 is a possible D gene (6 bases). V was pared by 8 bases and J by 5 bases, with 19 bases between. Germline V CDR1 and CDR2: MGHDK, SYGVNS. The CDR3 spans 15 residues. Here the CDR3 DNA reads TGTGCCAGCCGTGGCGAGAGAGGGGGGGATCAGCCCCAGCATTTT. Translating it yields CASRGERGGDQPQHF.

There are many counts of this clonotype. V gene TRBV7-2 combines with J gene TRBJ2-2; D unclear. CDR3 length: 13 amino acids. Looked up from germline, CDR1 is SGHTA and CDR2 is FQGNSA. The V end lost 1 base, the J end lost 7 bases, and 7 bases lay between the germline ends. The CDR3 sequence: CASSLVSSGELFF. CDR3 in DNA: TGTGCCAGCAGCTTAGTATCAAGCGGGGAGCTGTTTTTT.